The TCR beta chain under discussion was sequenced for a study of T cells in women clearing cervical HPV infection. Background on the study: Controls were women whose single incident HPV16 infection cleared within 12 months without precancer or cancer. Study outcomes and limitations: Controls had more TRBV6-7 (0.16%) than cases (about 0.11%).

Notes on this clone: The antigen remains unidentified. The sequenced fragment ends 3 residues before the CDR3 boundary, so the rest is inferred from the germline J gene.

Produced via immunoSEQ multiplex PCR; TCRdb's table is partial and in-frame only. The sample has tens of thousands of clones. The CDR3 has 16 residues. Germline-derived CDR1 and CDR2 are SGHRS and YFSETQ. The V gene end was trimmed by 0 bases and the J gene end by 7 bases; junction bases not matched to a gene: 8. The chain recombines TRBV5-1 with TRBJ2-1; TRBD1 matches at 9 bases. Sequencing used blood buffy coat. The origin of this receptor is a woman between 18 and 70 years old with a cervical HPV16 infection that either progressed to CIN3+ or cleared (not recorded which). This CDR3 is CASSLVHRGQTNEQFF. CDR3 DNA, as far as it was read: TGCGCCAGCAGCTTGGTGCACAGGGGGCAAACAAATGAG.